Described below is a single T cell receptor beta chain sequence and its context. There are 12 residues in the CDR3. Trimming removed 2 bases from V and 6 bases from J, with 10 bases in between. The germline V gene has CDR1 GTSNPN and CDR2 SVGIG (reference sequence). The PCR ran on 60 Vbeta and 13 Jbeta primers. Clones were read by immunoSEQ multiplex PCR, and TCRdb kept only the in-frame ones, dropping some. The data contain about 140,000 clones, around 77% of them seen just once; the ten biggest clones take up more than 0.85%. This sample stems from a study of cytomegalovirus exposure and HLA in healthy donors.

This clonotype was obtained from a man younger than 35 in good health and CMV-seronegative. This chain links TRBV30 with TRBJ2-5; possible D gene TRBD1, 5 bases. The sequenced sample was PBMCs. CDR3 DNA sequence: TGTGCCTGGAGTTACCAGGGTCAGACCCAGTACTTC. Translated, it gives CAWSYQGQTQYF.